The 30 T cell receptor beta chains given below trace back to one sample, sequenced in a study of blood T cell repertoires in COVID-19. Libraries were prepared by immunoSEQ multiplex PCR; TCRdb keeps only in-frame clonotypes and omits some of them. Of 200,000 to 250,000 clones in the sample, around 80% were seen once. Material: peripheral blood. These receptors were collected from an elderly woman with COVID-19, enrolled during active disease.

The V call is TRBV12-3 or TRBV12-4, the J call TRBJ1-1, with D possibly TRBD1 on 5 matching bases. V lost 5 bases and J 4 bases, leaving 11 bases between the germline ends. The CDR3 sequence is 13 residues long. CDR3 protein: CASSPDGGTEAFF. The CDR3 nucleotides read TGTGCCAGCAGTCCGGACGGGGGCACTGAAGCTTTCTTT.

Here the CDR3 reads CASQQGLFGGYTF. The CDR3 nucleotides read TGTGCCAGCCAGCAGGGGCTCTTTGGTGGCTACACCTTC. The chain recombines TRBV9 with TRBJ1-2; a weak D match, TRBD1 (6 bases). Trimming left V 7 bases short and J 7 bases short, with 17 bases between. The CDR3 is 13 residues long. Germline loops: CDR1 SGDLS, CDR2 YYNGEE.

This chain joins TRBV28 and TRBJ1-2; D is possibly TRBD1 (5 bases). V gave up 10 bases and J gave up 2 bases, with 11 bases separating them. CDR1 is MDHEN and CDR2 is SYDVKM in the germline V gene. This CDR3 spans 12 amino acids. CDR3 protein: CATDKGNYGYTF. CDR3 in DNA: TGTGCCACCGACAAGGGGAACTATGGCTACACCTTC.

This clone has a handful of counts. This sequence joins TRBV20-1 and TRBJ2-7, with a tentative D call TRBD1 (6 bases). CDR1 DFQATT and CDR2 SNEGSKA come from the germline V gene (reference sequence). The CDR3 has 14 residues. The V gene lost 3 bases and the J gene lost 0 bases, with 12 bases spanning the gap. CDR3 amino acids: CSASALGGSYEQYF. CDR3 coding DNA: TGCAGTGCTAGTGCCCTAGGGGGCTCCTACGAGCAGTACTTC.

The chain recombines TRBV7-2 with TRBJ1-6; 9 positions match TRBD1. The CDR3 runs to 16 residues. CDR1 is SGHTA, CDR2 FQGNSA, per germline. Trimming took 3 bases from V and 10 from J; bases not matched to a gene: 10. CDR3 nucleotides: TGTGCCAGCAGCTTTTCAACGGGACAGGGAAGGTCACCCCTCCACTTT. Its translation is CASSFSTGQGRSPLHF.

The rearrangement joins TRBV5-1 to TRBJ2-3; the match to TRBD2 covers 10 bases. The CDR3 loop spans 17 amino acids. The trim removed 0 bases at V and 2 bases at J, leaving 6 bases unmatched. Per the germline V gene, CDR1 is SGHRS and CDR2 is YFSETQ. In DNA form, the CDR3 reads TGCGCCAGCAGCTTGGCTCGGACTAGCGGAATCACAGATACGCAGTATTTT. Translating gives CASSLARTSGITDTQYF.

The chain combines TRBV2 with TRBJ1-4; D is undetermined. V was shortened by 5 bases and J by 2 bases, with 9 bases between the two germline ends. Germline V gene sequence: CDR1 SNHLY, CDR2 FYNNEI. The CDR3 sequence is 14 residues long. The CDR3, as DNA: TGTGCCAGCAGTCAAGGGAGCACTAATGAAAAACTGTTTTTT. This encodes CASSQGSTNEKLFF.

This clone appeared once. The rearrangement joins TRBV24-1 to TRBJ2-7, with D perhaps matching TRBD1 (5 bases). The ends were cut back, 5 bases at V and 0 bases at J, with 19 bases in the middle. The germline CDR1 and CDR2 sequences are KGHDR and SFDVKD. The CDR3 extends over 17 amino acids. The CDR3 DNA follows: TGTGCCACCAGTGGTCTGTTTCAGGGTTCGGACTCCTACGAGCAGTACTTC. It codes for CATSGLFQGSDSYEQYF.

The chain has TRBV3-1 (or the pseudogene TRBV3-2) and TRBJ1-6; tentative D call: TRBD1 (6 bases). Trimming pared 5 bases from V and 11 bases from J, leaving 10 bases between. The CDR3 length is 12 residues. Germline V lookup: CDR1 LGHDT, CDR2 YNNKEL (reference sequence). The CDR3: CASSNRVAPLHF. CDR3 nucleotide sequence: TGTGCCAGCAGCAACAGGGTTGCACCCCTCCACTTT.

The chain has TRBV6-1 and TRBJ1-2, with D possibly being TRBD1 (6 bases). V was shortened by 2 bases and J by 8 bases, with 18 bases between the two germline ends. Germline V CDR1 and CDR2: MNHNS, SASEGT. The CDR3 length is 15 residues. CDR3 sequence: CASSENLGAGFGYTF. DNA for the CDR3: TGTGCCAGCAGTGAAAATCTGGGGGCAGGGTTCGGCTACACCTTC.

This clone was counted a few times. The chain links TRBV2 to TRBJ2-2; no clear D. V dropped 0 bases and J dropped 6 bases, with 8 bases sitting between them. Germline CDR1 SNHLY, CDR2 FYNNEI. The CDR3 runs to 14 residues. The CDR3 DNA sequence: TGTGCCAGCAGTGAAGCGCTGGCTTCCGGGGAGCTGTTTTTT. Translated, it gives CASSEALASGELFF.

The V gene is TRBV6-5, the J gene TRBJ2-5; D gene unclear. The V gene's germline CDR1 is MNHEY and CDR2 SVGAGI. This CDR3 contains 13 residues. V lost 6 bases and J lost 0, with 8 bases in between. The CDR3 region has the DNA TGTGCCAGCAGGCGAGAAGACCAAGAGACCCAGTACTTC. Protein: CASRREDQETQYF.

The V and J genes are TRBV5-1 and TRBJ2-7; 10 bases are a match to TRBD2. The length of the CDR3 is 16 residues. With V trimmed by 5 bases and J by 0 bases, 8 bases remained unmatched. CDR1 is SGHRS and CDR2 is YFSETQ in the germline V gene. CDR3 sequence reads: CASSLRAGGSSYEQYF. The CDR3 DNA follows: TGCGCCAGCAGTCTCCGAGCGGGAGGGAGCTCCTACGAGCAGTACTTC.

The V gene is TRBV18, the J gene TRBJ2-7; 10 positions agree with TRBD1. This CDR3 is built from 14 residues. Trimming at V came to 2 bases and at J to 5 bases, leaving 3 bases not matched to a gene. CDR1 is KGHSH and CDR2 is LQKENI in the germline V gene. The CDR3 DNA reads TGTGCCAGCTCACCAACGACAGGGGGCAACGAGCAGTACTTC. This encodes CASSPTTGGNEQYF.

CDR3 DNA sequence: TGTGCCAGCAGCTTCGGACTAGCCGGGATGAATGAGCAGTTCTTC. The encoded protein is CASSFGLAGMNEQFF. J is TRBJ2-1 and V is TRBV7-9; 8 bases map to TRBD2. Unmatched junction bases numbered 8, after V lost 3 bases and J lost 7 bases. The CDR3 runs to 15 residues. Germline V gives CDR1 SEHNR, CDR2 FQNEAQ (reference sequence).

This chain connects TRBV6-1 to TRBJ2-1, with a weak D call TRBD2 (5 bases). V was trimmed by 3 bases and J by 9 bases, leaving 12 bases between them. The CDR3 length is 13 residues. Germline CDR1 reads MNHNS; CDR2 reads SASEGT. CDR3 in amino acids: CASSEGVLGEQFF. For the CDR3, the DNA is TGTGCCAGCAGTGAGGGAGTCTTAGGTGAGCAGTTCTTC.

This chain joins TRBV3-1 (or the pseudogene TRBV3-2) and TRBJ1-1; D is uncertain. The CDR3 has 13 residues. CDR1 is LGHDT, CDR2 YNNKEL, per germline (reference sequence). Trimming shortened V by 4 bases and J by 1 base, and 7 bases separated the two germline ends. The chain's CDR3 is CASSPIRNTEAFF. The CDR3 DNA sequence: TGTGCCAGCAGCCCGATTAGGAACACTGAAGCTTTCTTT.

This clone was seen a handful of times. This chain links TRBV18 with TRBJ2-5; a weak D match, TRBD1 (6 bases). In germline, CDR1 is KGHSH, CDR2 LQKENI. Trimming shortened V by 6 bases and J by 3 bases, and 11 bases separated the two germline ends. This CDR3 comprises 13 residues. CDR3 in DNA: TGTGCCAGCTCCCCCGGGACAAAAGAGACCCAGTACTTC. Translated: CASSPGTKETQYF. The whole variable domain, filled in from reference TRBV18 and TRBJ2-5, reads NAGVMQNPRHLVRRRGQEARLRCSPMKGHSHVYWYRQLPEEGLKFMVYLQKENIIDESGMPKERFSAEFPKEGPSILRIQQVVRGDSAAYFCASSPGTKETQYFGPGTRLLVL.

The rearrangement links TRBV2 to TRBJ2-1; 8 bases map to TRBD1. The germline V gene has CDR1 SNHLY and CDR2 FYNNEI. V gave up 2 bases and J gave up 8 bases; unmatched junction bases: 8. The CDR3 has 15 residues. CDR3 protein: CASSERQGQRDEQFF. CDR3 in DNA: TGTGCCAGCAGTGAACGACAGGGGCAAAGGGATGAGCAGTTCTTC.

This chain connects TRBV5-1 to TRBJ2-7, with TRBD2 identical over 9 bases. Unmatched junction bases numbered 3, after V lost 0 bases and J lost 2 bases. CDR1 and CDR2 (germline): SGHRS, YFSETQ. This CDR3 comprises 15 residues. The CDR3 reads CASSLGVAGAYEQYF. The DNA of the CDR3 is TGCGCCAGCAGCTTGGGTGTAGCGGGAGCCTACGAGCAGTACTTC.

The chain links TRBV6-1 to TRBJ1-5; D is possibly TRBD1 (6 bases). Trimming cost V 4 bases and J 2 bases, with 18 bases left between them. This CDR3 contains 17 residues. Germline-derived CDR1 and CDR2 are MNHNS and SASEGT. The CDR3 sequence is CASSGRTGPRGNQPQHF. The CDR3, as DNA: TGTGCCAGCAGTGGAAGAACAGGGCCGAGAGGCAATCAGCCCCAGCATTTT.

V gene TRBV7-3 combines with J gene TRBJ1-1; the D is unclear. The germline V gene has CDR1 SGHTA and CDR2 FQGTGA. The V gene lost 5 bases and the J gene lost 1 base, with 11 bases spanning the gap. This CDR3 is 14 amino acids long. The CDR3 DNA is TGTGCCAGCAGCCCAAAGCGGGAGAACACTGAAGCTTTCTTT. Translating it yields CASSPKRENTEAFF.

Only a few counts were recorded for this clone. The same CDR3 arises from other DNA sequences in this sample as well. This chain uses TRBV15 with TRBJ1-5; D remains unclear. Germline-derived CDR1 and CDR2 are LNHNV and YYDKDF (reference sequence). The germline V and J ends were trimmed by 0 bases and 4 bases, with 7 bases remaining between them. This CDR3 contains 14 residues. In DNA form, the CDR3 reads TGTGCCACCAGCAGAGATATCGGGAATCAGCCCCAGCATTTT. This translates into CATSRDIGNQPQHF.

The V and J genes are TRBV18 and TRBJ1-2; TRBD1 matches at 9 bases. The length of the CDR3 is 16 residues. Germline CDR1 KGHSH, CDR2 LQKENI. Trimming cost V 1 base and J 6 bases; bases outside gene matches: 9. This CDR3 reads CASSPRTGDFSDGYTF. For the CDR3, the DNA is TGTGCCAGCTCACCACGGACAGGGGATTTTTCTGATGGCTACACCTTC.

This clone is a singleton in its sample. This chain connects TRBV19 to TRBJ2-1; TRBD1 is a possible D gene (6 bases). Germline CDR1 and CDR2: LNHDA and SQIVND (reference sequence). Trimming stripped 1 base from V and 6 bases from J, with 7 bases between. The CDR3 covers 13 residues. The CDR3 bases are TGTGCCAGTAGTATAGGACAGGCCAATGAGCAGTTCTTC. It is translated as CASSIGQANEQFF. Supplemented by reference TRBV19 and TRBJ2-1, the full variable domain reads DGGITQSPKYLFRKEGQNVTLSCEQNLNHDAMYWYRQDPGQGLRLIYYSQIVNDFQKGDIAEGYSVSREKKESFPLTVTSAQKNPTAFYLCASSIGQANEQFFGPGTRLTVL.

CDR3 bases: TGTGCCAGCAGCCTCCTTAGCGGGAGGGCGGGCTACAATGAGCAGTTCTTC. Amino acid sequence: CASSLLSGRAGYNEQFF. V is TRBV3-1 (or the pseudogene TRBV3-2) and J is TRBJ2-1; 11 positions agree with TRBD2. The length of the CDR3 is 17 residues. The trim removed 4 bases at V and 3 bases at J, leaving 8 bases unmatched. Germline lookup yields CDR1 LGHDT and CDR2 YNNKEL (reference sequence).

V is TRBV5-4 and J is TRBJ2-1, with 10 bases lining up with TRBD2. Per the germline V gene, CDR1 is SGHNT and CDR2 is YYREEE (reference sequence). Trimming took 4 bases from V and 10 from J; bases not matched to a gene: 14. The length of the CDR3 is 16 residues. In nucleotides, the CDR3 is TGTGCCAGCAGCCCCGGGGGAAGCGGGGGGGCGGGAGAGCAGTTCTTC. Translating it yields CASSPGGSGGAGEQFF.

The genes are TRBV10-3 and TRBJ1-4; TRBD1 agrees at 11 bases. V gave up 1 base and J gave up 7 bases; unmatched junction bases: 8. Germline lookup yields CDR1 ENHRY and CDR2 SYGVKD. This CDR3 comprises 17 residues. The CDR3 spells CAISELMPGTGGEKLFF. CDR3 DNA: TGTGCCATCAGTGAGTTAATGCCCGGGACAGGGGGTGAAAAACTGTTTTTT.

On this clone itself: Other DNA sequences from this sample encode an identical CDR3 as well. The V and J genes are TRBV28 and TRBJ2-7; 8 positions match TRBD1. Germline lookup yields CDR1 MDHEN and CDR2 SYDVKM. The CDR3 runs 14 residues. V was clipped by 6 bases and J by 0 bases; unmatched bases: 4. In DNA, the CDR3 is TGTGCCAGCAGACCGGGACAGGCCTCCTACGAGCAGTACTTC. Its protein is CASRPGQASYEQYF. The variable domain in full, with the rest retrieved from reference TRBV28 and TRBJ2-7, is DVKVTQSSRYLVKRTGEKVFLECVQDMDHENMFWYRQDPGLGLRLIYFSYDVKMKEKGDIPEGYSVSREKKERFSLILESASTNQTSMYLCASRPGQASYEQYFGPGTRLTVT.

This clone has a handful of counts. This sequence joins TRBV6-5 and TRBJ1-2; D possibly corresponds to TRBD1 (6 bases). The CDR3 length is 14 residues. Germline V lookup: CDR1 MNHEY, CDR2 SVGAGI. V lost 6 bases to trimming and J lost 6 bases, with 17 bases between them. CDR3 nucleotides: TGTGCCAGCAGCCGCAGGGGAGGGGTGGATGGCTACACCTTC. It translates to CASSRRGGVDGYTF.